This is a list of T cell receptor beta chains from one sample in a study of T cells expressing NK-cell markers. After re-calling the 5' RACE reads, TCRdb lists one entry per CDR3 protein, DNA absent. The listing contains about 460,000 distinct CDR3 sequences. Material: blood T cells: a sorted CD56 or NKG2C T cell subset, CD4+ or CD8+ T cells, or bulk PBMC T cells (not recorded which). Every receptor here comes from a woman aged 45-65 years in good health. CDR3s include the opening cysteine and the closing phenylalanine or tryptophan. Fields, in order: J gene, V gene, CDR3 protein.

TRBJ2-1	TRBV18	CASSPGLVNEQFF
TRBJ2-4	TRBV5-1	CASSLAGLGNIQYF
TRBJ1-2	TRBV11-2	CASSSLDNIGYTF
TRBJ2-1	TRBV20-1	CSARPSGIIWGEQFF
TRBJ2-1	TRBV12-3/TRBV12-4	CASSLALAGEQFF
TRBJ1-4	TRBV20-1	CSARPAVQGEKLFF
TRBJ2-5	TRBV24-1	CATSSWVVETQYF
TRBJ2-3	TRBV7-9	CASSPGTETDTQYF
TRBJ2-1	TRBV10-2	CASSSGTLGYNEQFF
TRBJ1-2	TRBV24-1	CAIQGARGGYTF
TRBJ2-1	TRBV5-1	CASRPQIAGAGNEQFF
TRBJ2-1	TRBV25-1	CASSEDRAEQFF
TRBJ2-2	TRBV6-1	CASSMDPNTGELFF
TRBJ2-2	TRBV12-3/TRBV12-4	CASSSTSGSGSGELFF
TRBJ2-7	TRBV20-1	CSAIAPTVYEQYF
TRBJ2-6	TRBV6-4	CASSEPSGTGANVLTF
TRBJ1-2	TRBV11-3	CASSFDIQGLEGYTF
TRBJ1-5	TRBV29-1	CSVSTGSVDQPQHF
TRBJ1-1	TRBV27	CASSLFGGRAFF
TRBJ2-1	TRBV5-1	CASSSQTQGGNEQFF
TRBJ1-2	TRBV29-1	CSVLRDYGYTF
TRBJ2-1	TRBV12-3/TRBV12-4	CASTLKGFVQGYNEQFF
TRBJ2-2	TRBV7-7	CASSLYSGSGELFF
TRBJ2-5	TRBV12-3/TRBV12-4	CASSVGRPQALEETQYF
TRBJ1-5	TRBV19	CASEPNSNQPQHF
TRBJ2-1	TRBV2	CASRFLLAGGPKFF
TRBJ2-1	TRBV11-1	CASSLTSSGGPYNEQFF
TRBJ1-1	TRBV4-1	CASSPKGGQGRTEAFF
TRBJ1-2	TRBV29-1	CSVARGSGYTF
TRBJ2-2	TRBV20-1	CSANNGLVNTGELFF
TRBJ2-4	TRBV12-3/TRBV12-4	CASTIREAKNIQYF
TRBJ2-2	TRBV20-1	CSARDPQGVIELFF
TRBJ2-2	TRBV11-3	CASSLGGATTKGELFF
TRBJ2-1	TRBV20-1	CSAIPPGTSGRRSREQFF
TRBJ2-5	TRBV4-1	CASSQVLSQTQYF
TRBJ2-3	TRBV7-2	CASSSAFGTQYF
TRBJ2-1	TRBV5-1	CASSLSLLAIVGSYNEQFF
TRBJ2-1	TRBV5-1	CASSFSASGSNEQFF
TRBJ2-7	TRBV6-5	CASSGQGGEQYF
TRBJ1-5	TRBV5-6	CASSRRTGRNQPQHF
TRBJ1-2	TRBV6-6	CASGVTNYGYTF
TRBJ2-1	TRBV20-1	CSARASAPKEQFF
TRBJ2-1	TRBV4-1	CASSQGGGRTHNEQFF
TRBJ2-7	TRBV7-9	CASSPPRGTSGSYEQYF
TRBJ2-5	TRBV7-9	CASSLNQQTQYF
TRBJ2-7	TRBV5-1	CASSVDGPDYEQYF
TRBJ1-4	TRBV10-2	CASGQGSNEKLFF
TRBJ2-1	TRBV7-9	CASSLPPRLAGLNNEQFF
TRBJ2-3	TRBV27	CASSAPGQPKTDTQYF
TRBJ2-5	TRBV20-1	CSARKVTTQETQYF
TRBJ2-1	TRBV25-1	CASSILVGVGNEQFF
TRBJ2-5	TRBV9	CASSVEIKETQYF
TRBJ2-2	TRBV24-1	CATSDPSGSRPGELFF
TRBJ2-1	TRBV3-1	CASSQSHGSLNEQFF
TRBJ2-2	TRBV19	CASSIGTTTLTGELFF
TRBJ1-5	TRBV12-3/TRBV12-4	CASSLKQASQPQHF
TRBJ2-1	TRBV7-8	CASSYTRAPSNEQFF
TRBJ2-1	TRBV6-5	CASSSPGQGPNEQFF
TRBJ2-1	TRBV6-1	CASSERLGGGKLDEQFF
TRBJ2-7	TRBV5-1	CASSLTGPYVLEQYF